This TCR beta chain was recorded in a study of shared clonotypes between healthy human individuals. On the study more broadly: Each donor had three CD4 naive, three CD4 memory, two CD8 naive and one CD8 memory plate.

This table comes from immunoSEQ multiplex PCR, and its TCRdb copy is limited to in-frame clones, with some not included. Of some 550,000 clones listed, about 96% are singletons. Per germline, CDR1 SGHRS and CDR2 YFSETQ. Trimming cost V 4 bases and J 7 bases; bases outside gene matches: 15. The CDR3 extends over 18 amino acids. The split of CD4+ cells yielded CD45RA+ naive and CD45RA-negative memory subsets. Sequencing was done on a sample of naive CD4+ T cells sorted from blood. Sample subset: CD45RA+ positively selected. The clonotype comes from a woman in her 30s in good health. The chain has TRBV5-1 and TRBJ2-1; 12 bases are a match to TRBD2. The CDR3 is CASSVGLAGGLRKNEQFF. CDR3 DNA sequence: TGCGCCAGCAGCGTGGGTCTAGCGGGAGGGCTGCGGAAGAATGAGCAGTTCTTC.